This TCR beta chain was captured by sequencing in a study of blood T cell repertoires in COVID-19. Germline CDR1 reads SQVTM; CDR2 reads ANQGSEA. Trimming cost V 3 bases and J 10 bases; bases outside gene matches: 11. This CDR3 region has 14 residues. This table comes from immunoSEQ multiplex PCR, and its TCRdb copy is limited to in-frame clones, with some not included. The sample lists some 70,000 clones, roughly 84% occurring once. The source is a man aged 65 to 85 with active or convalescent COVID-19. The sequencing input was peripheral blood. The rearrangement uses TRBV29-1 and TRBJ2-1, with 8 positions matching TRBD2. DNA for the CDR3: TGCAGCGTTGAGATATCTAGCGGGTTTCAAGAGCAGTTCTTC. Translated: CSVEISSGFQEQFF.